This entry lists 15 T cell receptor beta chains sequenced from one sample in a study of immune evolution from preneoplasia to lung adenocarcinoma. Sequencing used immunoSEQ multiplex PCR; TCRdb keeps in-frame clones, though not all of them. The sample holds 9,000 to 10,000 clones, around 89% seen once. Sequenced: FFPE invasive lung adenocarcinoma tissue. The receptors shown here come from a person between 65 and 80 years old with invasive lung adenocarcinoma. Some clones in this sample may be carry-over from other donors' samples.

The rearrangement joins TRBV7-2 to TRBJ2-5, with D possibly TRBD2 on 6 matching bases. Germline V CDR1 and CDR2: SGHTA, FQGNSA. The CDR3 consists of 14 residues. The V end was cut by 5 bases, the J end by 7 bases, with 17 bases between. The chain's CDR3 is CASSNLATKGTQYF. CDR3 nucleotide sequence: TGTGCCAGCAGCAATCTAGCGACCAAAGGGACCCAGTACTTC.

The chain couples TRBV13 to TRBJ2-1; D not certain. This CDR3 has 16 amino acids. The ends were cut back, 5 bases at V and 0 bases at J, with 14 bases in the middle. CDR1 and CDR2 (germline): PRHDT, FYEKMQ (reference sequence). The CDR3 DNA follows: TGTGCCAGCAGCCCTAAGACCAGTGGCTCCTACAATGAGCAGTTCTTC. Translating it yields CASSPKTSGSYNEQFF.

This clone showed up just once. The chain has TRBV30 and TRBJ1-3, with D perhaps matching TRBD1 (6 bases). Per the germline V gene, CDR1 is GTSNPN and CDR2 is SVGIG (reference sequence). The CDR3 extends over 15 amino acids. Trimming left V 0 bases short and J 2 bases short, with 11 bases between. The CDR3 protein is CAWSVLGAAGNTIYF. In DNA form, the CDR3 reads TGTGCCTGGAGTGTTCTGGGGGCGGCTGGAAACACCATATATTTT.

The V call is TRBV4-2, the J call TRBJ2-3; TRBD2 matches at 7 bases. The junction had 4 bases not matched to a gene; V was cut back by 2 bases and J by 2 bases. Germline V gene lookup returns CDR1 LGHNA and CDR2 YNFKEQ. The CDR3 loop spans 15 amino acids. The CDR3 spells CASSQSGTTTDTQYF. The CDR3 DNA reads as TGTGCCAGCAGCCAATCCGGGACTACCACAGATACGCAGTATTTT.

The chain joins TRBV30 to TRBJ1-2, with 7 bases lining up with TRBD1. CDR1 GTSNPN and CDR2 SVGIG come from the germline V gene (reference sequence). Trimming took 4 bases from V and 3 from J; bases not matched to a gene: 2. The CDR3 sequence is 12 residues long. In DNA form, the CDR3 reads TGTGCCTGGAAGGGACAGTACTATGGCTACACCTTC. As protein: CAWKGQYYGYTF.

In DNA, the CDR3 is TGTGCCAGCAGCTTGTGGGAACGCGGCGAGCAGTACTTC. This translates into CASSLWERGEQYF. The rearrangement joins TRBV5-8 to TRBJ2-7; D is unclear. The germline V and J ends were trimmed by 1 base and 6 bases, with 11 bases remaining between them. Germline CDR1 SGHTS, CDR2 YDEGEE. CDR3 length equals 13 residues.

The CDR3 DNA sequence: TGTGCCAGCAGCCAAGAAGAACTCTCAACCGGGGAGCTGTTTTTT. Translated, it gives CASSQEELSTGELFF. The chain combines TRBV4-2 with TRBJ2-2; D remains ambiguous. CDR3 length: 15 amino acids. Per the germline V gene, CDR1 is LGHNA and CDR2 is YNFKEQ. Trimming took 0 bases from V and 5 from J, leaving 10 bases between them.

The chain combines TRBV6-6 with TRBJ2-7; tentatively, D is TRBD1 (5 bases). Germline-derived CDR1 and CDR2 are MNHNY and SVGAGI (reference sequence). V was clipped by 0 bases and J by 1 base, with 13 bases between them. The CDR3 totals 16 residues. CDR3 coding DNA: TGTGCCAGCAGTTACTCGGATATGGACAAGTCCTACGAGCAGTACTTC. Translation gives CASSYSDMDKSYEQYF.

V gene TRBV28 combines with J gene TRBJ1-2; D not certain. CDR3 length: 14 amino acids. V was trimmed by 5 bases and J by 5 bases, leaving 15 bases between them. Germline CDR1 MDHEN, CDR2 SYDVKM. The CDR3 DNA is TGTGCCAGCAGTCTCCAGCCGGTGGGATATGGCTACACCTTC. Amino acids: CASSLQPVGYGYTF.

This clone was observed a single time. V is TRBV5-1 and J is TRBJ2-1, with D hard to call. CDR1 and CDR2 from the germline V gene are SGHRS and YFSETQ. V dropped 4 bases and J dropped 8 bases, with 7 bases sitting between them. The CDR3 covers 11 residues. CDR3 DNA: TGCGCCAGCAGCGAGTTCTATGAGCAGTTCTTC. Translated, it gives CASSEFYEQFF. The whole variable domain, filled in from reference TRBV5-1 and TRBJ2-1, reads KAGVTQTPRYLIKTRGQQVTLSCSPISGHRSVSWYQQTPGQGLQFLFEYFSETQRNKGNFPGRFSGRQFSNSRSEMNVSTLELGDSALYLCASSEFYEQFFGPGTRLTVL.

This clone was observed a single time. This chain uses TRBV18 with TRBJ2-5; 7 nucleotides agree with TRBD2. The CDR3 loop spans 11 amino acids. Trimming took 3 bases from V and 9 from J; bases not matched to a gene: 1. Germline V CDR1 and CDR2: KGHSH, LQKENI. The CDR3 loop is CASSPGGAQYF. In nucleotides, the CDR3 is TGTGCCAGCTCACCGGGAGGGGCCCAGTACTTC.

The chain joins TRBV2 to TRBJ1-1; no definite D call. CDR1 and CDR2 from the germline V gene are SNHLY and FYNNEI. V shed 4 bases and J shed 4 bases, with 10 bases lying between them. The length of the CDR3 is 13 residues. CDR3 protein: CASSANGGTEAFF. The CDR3 coding sequence is TGTGCCAGCAGTGCCAATGGAGGCACTGAAGCTTTCTTT. Based on the CDR3 plus reference TRBV2 and TRBJ1-1, the full variable domain is EPEVTQTPSHQVTQMGQEVILRCVPISNHLYFYWYRQILGQKVEFLVSFYNNEISEKSEIFDDQFSVERPDGSNFTLKIRSTKLEDSAMYFCASSANGGTEAFFGQGTRLTVV.

V usage is TRBV2 and J usage is TRBJ2-2, with D unclear. Germline V gene sequence: CDR1 SNHLY, CDR2 FYNNEI. V was pared by 6 bases and J by 3 bases, with 5 bases between. This CDR3 region has 12 residues. CDR3 protein: CASSTDTGELFF. The CDR3 DNA reads TGTGCCAGCAGCACAGACACCGGGGAGCTGTTTTTT.

This chain joins TRBV28 and TRBJ1-5; D is ambiguous. Trimming removed 4 bases from V and 9 bases from J, with 10 bases in between. Germline V gene data show CDR1 as MDHEN and CDR2 as SYDVKM. CDR3 length equals 12 residues. The CDR3 here is CASSYRVRPQHF. The CDR3 DNA follows: TGTGCCAGCAGTTACCGGGTTCGGCCCCAGCATTTT.

The V and J genes are TRBV5-6 and TRBJ1-2; D is uncertain. Germline assignment: CDR1 SGHDT and CDR2 YYEEEE. Trimming removed 4 bases from V and 0 bases from J, with 10 bases in between. The CDR3 extends over 14 amino acids. CDR3 in amino acids: CASSGSGPNYGYTF. The CDR3 region has the DNA TGTGCCAGCAGCGGATCAGGTCCTAACTATGGCTACACCTTC.